A single sample gave rise to the 15 T cell receptor beta chains below, sequenced in a study of long-term antiretroviral therapy in people with HIV. A v3.0 immunoSEQ assay was performed at survey level. Some clones are missing from TCRdb's copy, which holds only in-frame ones; the method was immunoSEQ multiplex PCR. The table includes tens of thousands of clones, about 91% detected once. Sequences were derived from unsorted PBMCs, sampled roughly 4.5 years after starting antiretroviral therapy. These receptor sequences come from a man younger than 45 with HIV.

The chain joins TRBV20-1 to TRBJ1-2; tentatively, D is TRBD1 (5 bases). V was cut by 3 bases and J by 7 bases, with 9 bases left in between. The length of the CDR3 is 11 residues. Per the germline V gene, CDR1 is DFQATT and CDR2 is SNEGSKA (reference sequence). The CDR3 region has the DNA TGCAGTGCTAGGAGGGGATCTGGCTACACCTTC. Protein sequence: CSARRGSGYTF.

The rearrangement joins TRBV15 to TRBJ2-1; 10 nucleotides agree with TRBD1. The junction had 7 bases not matched to a gene; V was cut back by 3 bases and J by 2 bases. Germline V CDR1 and CDR2: LNHNV, YYDKDF (reference sequence). CDR3 length: 17 residues. This CDR3 reads CATSSTRDRGTYNEQFF. The CDR3 DNA is TGTGCCACCAGCAGTACCCGGGACAGGGGCACCTACAATGAGCAGTTCTTC.

Concerning this clone itself: Relative to the germline gene, one junction end is altered; a read error may explain this. V and J are TRBV10-1 and TRBJ2-7; D is perhaps TRBD1 or TRBD2 (5 bases each). Germline V gives CDR1 WNHNN, CDR2 SYGVQD (reference sequence). This CDR3 comprises 10 residues. The CDR3: CASSESGTDF. CDR3 DNA: TGCGCCAGCAGTGAATCCGGGACCGACTTC.

The rearrangement joins TRBV18 to TRBJ1-6, with a tentative D call TRBD1 (6 bases). Between the trimmed V and J ends, which lost 6 bases and 8 bases, there was a span of 11 bases. The CDR3 totals 13 residues. Germline values: CDR1 KGHSH, CDR2 LQKENI. The CDR3 loop is CASSLNRDSPLHF. As DNA, the CDR3 is TGTGCCAGCTCGCTTAACAGGGATTCACCCCTCCACTTT.

The rearrangement uses TRBV10-3 and TRBJ2-1; 7 bases are a match to TRBD1. CDR1 is ENHRY, CDR2 SYGVKD, per germline. The CDR3 loop spans 13 amino acids. With V trimmed by 7 bases and J by 4 bases, 4 bases remained unmatched. CDR3 in DNA: TGTGCCATCATCCCGGGACAGTACAATGAGCAGTTCTTC. Translating gives CAIIPGQYNEQFF.

The chain recombines TRBV7-8 with TRBJ2-7; 10 bases fit TRBD2. Germline V gene data show CDR1 as SGHVS and CDR2 as FQNEAQ. Trimming removed 1 base from V and 3 bases from J; junction bases left unmatched: 12. The CDR3 spans 18 residues. Here the CDR3 reads CASSLVPTSGPTNYEQYF. The CDR3 coding sequence is TGTGCCAGCAGCTTAGTACCGACTAGCGGGCCTACTAACTACGAGCAGTACTTC.

This chain connects TRBV10-3 to TRBJ1-1; D is undetermined. The CDR3 loop spans 11 amino acids. Germline V gene lookup returns CDR1 ENHRY and CDR2 SYGVKD. Trimming removed 2 bases from V and 6 bases from J, with 4 bases in between. CDR3 DNA sequence: TGTGCCATCAGTGAGACCGCTGAAGCTTTCTTT. It yields the protein CAISETAEAFF.

This sequence joins TRBV5-4 and TRBJ1-2; 7 nucleotides agree with TRBD1. The junction had 18 bases not matched to a gene; V was cut back by 5 bases and J by 8 bases. The CDR3 is 16 amino acids. Germline CDR1 and CDR2: SGHNT and YYREEE (reference sequence). The CDR3 spells CASSPSPPLTGRGYTF. In DNA, the CDR3 is TGTGCCAGCAGTCCTTCCCCCCCCTTGACAGGGCGCGGCTACACCTTC.

The chain combines TRBV25-1 with TRBJ2-1, with 12 bases identical to TRBD2. Germline V lookup: CDR1 MGHDK, CDR2 SYGVNS. The CDR3 has 15 residues. The J segment lost 5 bases and the V segment lost 4 bases, leaving 3 bases of the junction unmatched. The CDR3 DNA follows: TGTGCCAGCAGTGGACTAGCGGGAGCACACAATGAGCAGTTCTTC. Translation: CASSGLAGAHNEQFF.

In its sample, this clone was seen a few times. This sequence joins TRBV7-2 and TRBJ1-1; D ambiguous. CDR3 size: 14 residues. Trimming took off 2 bases at V and 2 bases at J, with 9 bases between the two ends. Germline CDR1 SGHTA, CDR2 FQGNSA. This CDR3 is CASSLTRSNTEAFF. DNA of the CDR3: TGTGCCAGCAGCTTAACAAGGAGTAACACTGAAGCTTTCTTT.

The chain has TRBV7-9 and TRBJ2-7, with unresolved D. V dropped 5 bases and J dropped 2 bases, with 7 bases sitting between them. The germline V gene encodes CDR1 SEHNR and CDR2 FQNEAQ (reference sequence). The CDR3 has 12 amino acids. The CDR3 region is CASSGTTYEQYF. As DNA, the CDR3 is TGTGCCAGCAGCGGAACAACCTACGAGCAGTACTTC.

The rearrangement joins TRBV6-5 to TRBJ2-3, with a weak D call TRBD2 (5 bases). Germline assignment: CDR1 MNHEY and CDR2 SVGAGI. V gave up 0 bases and J gave up 6 bases, with 10 bases separating them. The CDR3 consists of 14 residues. The DNA for the CDR3 is TGTGCCAGCAGTTACTCAGCCGCGGGTGATACGCAGTATTTT. Protein product: CASSYSAAGDTQYF.

The chain carries TRBV27 and TRBJ2-7; TRBD2 aligns across 9 bases. The CDR3 totals 15 residues. CDR1 is MNHEY, CDR2 SMNVEV, per germline (reference sequence). Trimming removed 3 bases from V and 0 bases from J; junction bases left unmatched: 3. The CDR3 region has the DNA TGTGCCAGCAGTTTGGCTAGCGGGGCCTCCTACGAGCAGTACTTC. Protein: CASSLASGASYEQYF.

The chain has TRBV6-1 and TRBJ2-1; D is undetermined. CDR3 size: 14 residues. Germline CDR1 MNHNS, CDR2 SASEGT. Trimming stripped 0 bases from V and 9 bases from J, with 12 bases between. As DNA, the CDR3 is TGTGCCAGCAGTGAAGCGCTTGGAGTTAGTGAGCAGTTCTTC. Amino acid sequence: CASSEALGVSEQFF.

The chain is built from TRBV9 and TRBJ1-2, with D possibly being TRBD1 (5 bases). The CDR3 length is 15 residues. Trimming cost V 0 bases and J 7 bases, with 16 bases left between them. CDR1 and CDR2 (germline): SGDLS, YYNGEE. The CDR3 sequence is CASSVEWGSWAGYTF. CDR3 bases: TGTGCCAGCAGCGTAGAATGGGGGAGCTGGGCTGGCTACACCTTC.